This TCR beta chain derives from a study of blood T cell repertoires in COVID-19. Study overall: Sites across the United States, Italy and Spain contributed samples from acute and convalescent COVID-19.

The length of the CDR3 is 14 residues. Germline CDR1 MGHRA, CDR2 YSYEKL. Trimming removed 4 bases from V and 5 bases from J, with 11 bases in between. Original methodology: For nucleated cells, counts were estimated from reference gene primer amplification. Clones were read by immunoSEQ multiplex PCR, and TCRdb kept only the in-frame ones, dropping some. V and J calls and clone size are copied from that table; D and trimming were computed from the DNA. The sample consists of just over 300,000 clones, over 75% of them appearing once. Researchers sorted participants into cohorts using their self-reported clinical history. Each recovered donor of Cohort 3 presented with two negative PCRs, clearance, or symptom resolution.

The specimen was PBMCs or T cells enriched from blood (not recorded which). The chain employs TRBV4-1 and TRBJ1-4, with no clear D. The origin of this receptor is a man aged 25 to 40 who had recovered from COVID-19. CDR3 DNA: TGCGCCAGCAGCCTGGCGGCTTCGAATGAAAAACTGTTTTTT. Protein sequence: CASSLAASNEKLFF.